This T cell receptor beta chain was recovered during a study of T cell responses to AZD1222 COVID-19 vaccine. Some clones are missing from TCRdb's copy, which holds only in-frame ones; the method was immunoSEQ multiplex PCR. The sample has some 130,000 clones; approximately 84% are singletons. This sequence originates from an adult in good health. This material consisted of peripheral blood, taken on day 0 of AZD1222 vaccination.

CDR3 nucleotide sequence: TGTGCCAGCAGATCGGGCCCTGGAAACACCATATATTTT. It yields the protein CASRSGPGNTIYF. V usage is TRBV7-9 and J usage is TRBJ1-3; D unclear. Germline V lookup: CDR1 SEHNR, CDR2 FQNEAQ (reference sequence). V was shortened by 6 bases and J by 2 bases, with 8 bases between the two germline ends. The CDR3 sequence is 13 residues long.